One and the same sample provided the 13 T cell receptor beta chains below, sequenced in a study of regulatory T cells in long-lasting Graves disease. Arm-PCR of CDR3 regions with iRepertoire HTBI primers generated TCR beta libraries. Each CDR3 protein is one row after TCRdb ran MiXCR on the multiplex PCR reads. The table has over 250,000 distinct CDR3 sequences, 20% to 25% seen once. Time point here: persistent/refractory GD, antithyroid drugs over 5 years with positive TRAb. Generation of the TCR library employed RNA extracted from PBMCs. Source: peripheral blood mononuclear cells (PBMCs), taken when the disease was refractory, from a patient treated with antithyroid drugs. All receptors come from a female donor with Graves disease.

This clonotype was seen a single time. The chain uses TRBV20-1 and TRBJ2-5, with no clear D. The V gene lost 4 bases and the J gene lost 9 bases, with 6 bases spanning the gap. CDR1 DFQATT and CDR2 SNEGSKA come from the germline V gene (reference sequence). The CDR3 is 9 residues long. CDR3 protein: CSATESQYF. The CDR3 DNA follows: TGCAGTGCTACGGAGTCCCAGTACTTC.

V usage is TRBV7-3 and J usage is TRBJ2-5, with D unresolved. The CDR3 consists of 15 residues. CDR1 is SGHTA, CDR2 FQGTGA, per germline. V was trimmed by 0 bases and J by 2 bases, leaving 10 bases between them. The CDR3, as DNA: TGTGCCAGCAGCTTAACTCCCGGACCGCAAGAGACCCAGTACTTC. Residues: CASSLTPGPQETQYF. The variable domain in full, with the rest retrieved from reference TRBV7-3 and TRBJ2-5, is GAGVSQTPSNKVTEKGKYVELRCDPISGHTALYWYRQSLGQGPEFLIYFQGTGAADDSGLPNDRFFAVRPEGSVSTLKIQRTERGDSAVYLCASSLTPGPQETQYFGPGTRLLVL.

This clonotype showed up many times. V usage is TRBV20-1 and J usage is TRBJ1-4; D unclear. Per the germline V gene, CDR1 is DFQATT and CDR2 is SNEGSKA (reference sequence). V was cut by 3 bases and J by 2 bases, with 19 bases left in between. The length of the CDR3 is 17 residues. The CDR3 loop is CSASIRTDRWTNEKLFF. CDR3 DNA sequence: TGCAGTGCTAGTATTCGGACCGATCGGTGGACTAATGAAAAACTGTTTTTT.

This clonotype was observed at least ten times. This chain links TRBV3-1 with TRBJ2-7, with 15 bases that match TRBD2. CDR1 is LGHDT and CDR2 is YNNKEL in the germline V gene (reference sequence). V shed 4 bases, J shed 3 bases, and the junction held 4 bases outside the gene matches. The CDR3 is made up of 16 amino acids. The CDR3 nucleotides read TGTGCCAGCAGCCCGGGACTAGCGGGAGGCTACTACGAGCAGTACTTC. Protein product: CASSPGLAGGYYEQYF.

On this clonotype: Possible read error: a much larger clone is one base away. The chain uses TRBV6-1 and TRBJ1-2; D uncertain. CDR1 MNHNS and CDR2 SASEGT come from the germline V gene. The CDR3 totals 15 residues. CDR3: CASSPSSDGIYGCTF. Here the CDR3 DNA reads TGTGCCAGCAGTCCTTCTTCGGACGGGATTTATGGCTGCACCTTC.

This clonotype was counted between two and nine times. V is TRBV20-1 and J is TRBJ2-7; D call uncertain. This CDR3 has 13 amino acids. The ends were cut back, 1 base at V and 2 bases at J, with 9 bases in the middle. The germline gives CDR1 DFQATT, CDR2 SNEGSKA (reference sequence). CDR3: CSARAVGTYEQYF. CDR3 sequence (DNA): TGCAGTGCTAGAGCCGTAGGGACCTACGAGCAGTACTTC.

The chain recombines TRBV10-3 with TRBJ2-7; no clear D. Per the germline V gene, CDR1 is ENHRY and CDR2 is SYGVKD. There are 14 residues in the CDR3. V gave up 2 bases and J gave up 1 base, with 9 bases separating them. The DNA for the CDR3 is TGTGCCATCAGTGAGGCTCCCACGTCCTACGAGCAGTACTTC. Translation gives CAISEAPTSYEQYF.

A note on this clonotype: At one boundary the junction diverges from the germline segment, which might be a read error. V is TRBV20-1 and J is TRBJ2-7; D might be TRBD1 (6 bases). Germline values: CDR1 DFQATT, CDR2 SNEGSKA (reference sequence). This CDR3 region has 16 residues. The CDR3 loop is CSARDRSRGPTYGQYF. The CDR3, as DNA: TGCAGTGCTAGAGATCGAAGCAGGGGACCCACCTACGGGCAGTACTTC.

In its sample, this clonotype was seen many times. The chain carries TRBV7-9 and TRBJ2-7; a weak D match, TRBD1 (6 bases). V was cut by 4 bases and J by 2 bases, with 18 bases left in between. Germline loops: CDR1 SEHNR, CDR2 FQNEAQ (reference sequence). The length of the CDR3 is 16 residues. The CDR3 sequence is CASSSNVGQRPYEQYF. CDR3 DNA sequence: TGTGCCAGCAGCTCGAATGTTGGACAGAGACCCTACGAGCAGTACTTC.

The genes are TRBV14 and TRBJ1-6; TRBD1 is a possible D gene (6 bases). CDR3 size: 14 residues. Deletions cut 0 bases from V and 14 bases from J, with 14 bases between. The V gene's germline CDR1 is SGHDN and CDR2 FVKESK. CDR3 DNA: TGTGCCAGCAGCCAAGAATACAGGGTCGGATCCCTCCACTTT. It encodes CASSQEYRVGSLHF.

This clonotype has at least ten counts. CDR3 DNA: TGTGCCAGCACCCAAGGACAGGGGGGTGATGCTTTCTTT. Amino acids: CASTQGQGGDAFF. The rearrangement joins TRBV2 to TRBJ1-1, with 10 bases lining up with TRBD1. The CDR3 consists of 13 residues. In germline, CDR1 is SNHLY, CDR2 FYNNEI. After removal of 7 bases from V and 11 bases from J, the junction contained 10 bases not matched to a gene.

The rearrangement links TRBV5-4 to TRBJ1-4, with 10 bases identical to TRBD1. V shed 3 bases and J 8 bases; nucleotides not matched to a gene: 10. The CDR3 length is 16 residues. Germline CDR1 SGHNT, CDR2 YYREEE (reference sequence). The chain's CDR3 is CASSSKTGTGEEKLFF. The CDR3 DNA is TGTGCCAGCAGCTCAAAAACCGGGACAGGGGAAGAAAAACTGTTTTTT. Full variable domain (rest looked up from reference TRBV5-4 and TRBJ1-4): ETGVTQSPTHLIKTRGQQVTLRCSSQSGHNTVSWYQQALGQGPQFIFQYYREEENGRGNFPPRFSGLQFPNYSSELNVNALELDDSALYLCASSSKTGTGEEKLFFGSGTQLSVL.

V gene TRBV18 combines with J gene TRBJ2-7, with a tentative D call TRBD2 (6 bases). In germline, CDR1 is KGHSH, CDR2 LQKENI. Trimming pared 2 bases from V and 0 bases from J, leaving 14 bases between. The CDR3 consists of 16 residues. The CDR3 DNA is TGTGCCAGCTCACCAAACGGGGGACGCAGCTCCTACGAGCAGTACTTC. Protein sequence: CASSPNGGRSSYEQYF.